These 9 T cell receptor beta chains came from one sample sequenced in a study of blood T cell repertoires in COVID-19. Measured with immunoSEQ multiplex PCR; TCRdb has only the in-frame clones, and not every one. The table lists under 300,000 clones, about 93% of them singletons, with 1.5% to 2% in the top ten. The source material was PBMCs or T cells enriched from blood (not recorded which). These receptors all stem from a woman between 18 and 29 years old who had recovered from COVID-19.

This clone appeared a few times. V and J are TRBV7-2 and TRBJ2-7; no clear D. The V end was cut by 4 bases, the J end by 3 bases, with 10 bases between. Germline loops: CDR1 SGHTA, CDR2 FQGNSA. The CDR3 length is 13 residues. CDR3: CASSSLGDYEQYF. DNA for the CDR3: TGTGCCAGCAGCTCCCTCGGAGACTACGAGCAGTACTTC.

The rearrangement links TRBV12-3 or TRBV12-4 to TRBJ1-4; D remains ambiguous. The CDR3 spans 13 residues. The ends were cut back, 3 bases at V and 8 bases at J, with 10 bases in the middle. The CDR3 nucleotides are TGTGCCAGCAGTTTGCGGGGAGGAGAAAAACTGTTTTTT. Its translation is CASSLRGGEKLFF.

The CDR3 reads CASSLSGGSYEQYF. The DNA of the CDR3 is TGTGCCAGCAGTTTATCCGGGGGCTCCTACGAGCAGTACTTC. The chain carries TRBV27 and TRBJ2-7; possible D gene TRBD2, 6 bases. The CDR3 is 14 amino acids. Germline V lookup: CDR1 MNHEY, CDR2 SMNVEV (reference sequence). V gave up 0 bases and J gave up 0 bases, with 6 bases separating them.

The J gene is TRBJ2-7, the V gene TRBV6-5, with TRBD1 identical over 10 bases. CDR1 is MNHEY, CDR2 SVGAGI, per germline. The CDR3 sequence is 15 residues long. V shed 4 bases, J shed 2 bases, and the junction held 5 bases outside the gene matches. The CDR3 protein is CASSSPGTGAYEQYF. The CDR3 DNA is TGTGCCAGCAGTTCGCCCGGGACAGGGGCCTACGAGCAGTACTTC.

The chain recombines TRBV7-8 with TRBJ2-7; TRBD2 is a possible D gene (6 bases). Germline V lookup: CDR1 SGHVS, CDR2 FQNEAQ. V was clipped by 1 base and J by 2 bases, with 12 bases between them. The length of the CDR3 is 15 residues. The CDR3 here is CASSLEWAGTYEQYF. The CDR3 nucleotides are TGTGCCAGCAGCTTAGAGTGGGCGGGGACCTACGAGCAGTACTTC.

The J gene is TRBJ2-7, the V gene TRBV27, with D perhaps matching TRBD1 (6 bases). From germline, CDR1 is MNHEY and CDR2 SMNVEV (reference sequence). V was shortened by 5 bases and J by 2 bases, with 13 bases between the two germline ends. The CDR3 has 14 amino acids. The CDR3 protein is CASSPHRDTYEQYF. The CDR3 nucleotides read TGTGCCAGCAGTCCACACAGGGACACCTACGAGCAGTACTTC.

The sample holds one count of this clone. Here the CDR3 DNA reads TGTGCCAGCTCAATCACGGGGATGAACACTGAAGCTTTCTTT. Translated: CASSITGMNTEAFF. V usage is TRBV18 and J usage is TRBJ1-1; unclear D gene. V was shortened by 5 bases and J by 0 bases, with 10 bases between the two germline ends. The CDR3 is made up of 14 amino acids. CDR1 KGHSH and CDR2 LQKENI come from the germline V gene.

The rearrangement joins TRBV29-1 to TRBJ1-5, with D possibly TRBD1 on 5 matching bases. Trimming shortened V by 4 bases and J by 6 bases, and 13 bases separated the two germline ends. Germline V gene lookup returns CDR1 SQVTM and CDR2 ANQGSEA. The CDR3 has 13 amino acids. The DNA for the CDR3 is TGCAGCGTTGGCTCAGGGATGGGTCAGCCCCAGCATTTT. Its translation: CSVGSGMGQPQHF.

V gene TRBV4-2 combines with J gene TRBJ1-2; TRBD1 matches at 7 bases. J lost 4 bases, V lost 4 bases, and 9 bases had no gene match. The germline V gene has CDR1 LGHNA and CDR2 YNFKEQ. The CDR3 spans 15 residues. This CDR3 reads CASSPRTGASYGYTF. CDR3 DNA: TGTGCCAGCAGCCCACGGACAGGCGCTAGCTATGGCTACACCTTC.